Presented here are 2 T cell receptor beta chains from one specimen sequenced in a study of T cell clusters in autoimmune cytopenias. TRB was amplified by touch-down multiplex PCR, primer pools A and B combined. No DNA is given; TCRdb re-called the multiplex PCR reads and lists each CDR3 protein once. This listing includes roughly 6,000 distinct CDR3 sequences. Each sample's input was around 250 ng genomic DNA, 35,000 to 40,000 genome equivalents. These same records also appear under a second study, on T cell repertoires in aging, cancer and after chemotherapy.

The sequenced sample was peripheral blood. All receptors come from a human donor in good health.

This clonotype counts as medium-sized by frequency. This chain links TRBV19 with TRBJ1-1; checking the TCRdb D call of TRBD1 is not possible without DNA. Per the germline V gene, CDR1 is LNHDA and CDR2 is SQIVND (reference sequence). The CDR3 is 15 amino acids. The CDR3 here is CASSAPGGTRTAAFF.

The chain uses TRBV19 and TRBJ1-1; with no DNA, the TCRdb D assignment of TRBD1 cannot be verified. Germline V gene data show CDR1 as LNHDA and CDR2 as SQIVND (reference sequence). The CDR3 contains 15 residues. This CDR3 reads CASSPTGLRDTEAFF.